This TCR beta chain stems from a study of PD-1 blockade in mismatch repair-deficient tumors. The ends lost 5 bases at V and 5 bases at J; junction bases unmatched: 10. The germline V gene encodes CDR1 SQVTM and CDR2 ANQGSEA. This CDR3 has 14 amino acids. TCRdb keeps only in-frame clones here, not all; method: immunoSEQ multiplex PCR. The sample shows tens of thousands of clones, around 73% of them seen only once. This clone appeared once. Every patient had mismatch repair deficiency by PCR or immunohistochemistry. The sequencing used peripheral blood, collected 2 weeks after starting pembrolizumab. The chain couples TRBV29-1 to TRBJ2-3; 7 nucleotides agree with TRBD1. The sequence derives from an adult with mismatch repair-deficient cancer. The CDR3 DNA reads TGCAGCGTTTCCGTTCAGGGGGTGGGAGATACGCAGTATTTT. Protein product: CSVSVQGVGDTQYF.